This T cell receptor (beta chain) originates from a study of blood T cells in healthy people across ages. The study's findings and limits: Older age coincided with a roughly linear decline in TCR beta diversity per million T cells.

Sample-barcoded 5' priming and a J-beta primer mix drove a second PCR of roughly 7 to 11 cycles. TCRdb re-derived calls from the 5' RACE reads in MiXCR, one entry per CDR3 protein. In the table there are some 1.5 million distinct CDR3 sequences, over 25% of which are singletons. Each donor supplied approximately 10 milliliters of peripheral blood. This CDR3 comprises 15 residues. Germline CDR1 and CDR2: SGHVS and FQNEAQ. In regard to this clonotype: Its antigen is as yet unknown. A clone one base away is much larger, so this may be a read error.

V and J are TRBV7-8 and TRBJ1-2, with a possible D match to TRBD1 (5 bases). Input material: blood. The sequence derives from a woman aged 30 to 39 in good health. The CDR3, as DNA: TGTGCCAACAGCTTAGGTGGGGGTTCGGACTATGGCTACACCTTC. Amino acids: CANSLGGGSDYGYTF.